This entry describes one T cell receptor (beta chain). Its antigen is not identified. Per germline, CDR1 LNHDA and CDR2 SQIVND (reference sequence). CDR3 length: 14 residues. V was cut by 7 bases and J by 4 bases, with 14 bases left in between. The sample belongs to a study of cytomegalovirus exposure and HLA in healthy donors. Overall study findings and caveats: Specificity of three CMV-associated chains for CMV antigens was verified in vitro.

The PCR made use of 60 Vbeta and 13 Jbeta primers. Clones were read by immunoSEQ multiplex PCR, and TCRdb kept only the in-frame ones, dropping some. The sample contains some 120,000 clones, about three quarters of which appear only once. The receptor was isolated from a man aged 50-60 years in good health and CMV-seronegative. The rearrangement uses TRBV19 and TRBJ1-5; maybe TRBD1 (5 bases). What was sequenced was PBMCs. This CDR3 reads CASIEDSTNQPQHF. In nucleotides, the CDR3 is TGTGCCAGTATTGAAGACAGCACTAATCAGCCCCAGCATTTT.